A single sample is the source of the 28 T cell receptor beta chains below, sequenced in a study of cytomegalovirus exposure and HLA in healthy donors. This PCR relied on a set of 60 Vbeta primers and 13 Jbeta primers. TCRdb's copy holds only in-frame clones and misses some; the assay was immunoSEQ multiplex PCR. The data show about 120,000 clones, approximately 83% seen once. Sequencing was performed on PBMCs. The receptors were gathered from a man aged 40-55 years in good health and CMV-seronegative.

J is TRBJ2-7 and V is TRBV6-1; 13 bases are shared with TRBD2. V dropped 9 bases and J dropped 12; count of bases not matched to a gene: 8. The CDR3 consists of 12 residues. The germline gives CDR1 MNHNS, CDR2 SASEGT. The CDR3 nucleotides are TGTGCCAGTGGACTAGCGGGGGCTCCACTGTACTTC. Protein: CASGLAGAPLYF.

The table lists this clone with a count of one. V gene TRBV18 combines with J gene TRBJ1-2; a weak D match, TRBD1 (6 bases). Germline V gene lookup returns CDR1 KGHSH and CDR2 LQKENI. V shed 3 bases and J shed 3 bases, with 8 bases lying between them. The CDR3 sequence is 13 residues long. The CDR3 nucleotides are TGTGCCAGCTCACCCGACAGGTACTATGGCTACACCTTC. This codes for CASSPDRYYGYTF.

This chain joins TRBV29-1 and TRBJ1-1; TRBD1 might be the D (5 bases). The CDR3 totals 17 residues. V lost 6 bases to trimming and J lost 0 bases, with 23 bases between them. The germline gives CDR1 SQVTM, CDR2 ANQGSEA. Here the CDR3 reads CSVSGTRGGVMNTEAFF. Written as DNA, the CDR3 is TGCAGCGTCTCCGGGACCCGGGGGGGGGTAATGAACACTGAAGCTTTCTTT.

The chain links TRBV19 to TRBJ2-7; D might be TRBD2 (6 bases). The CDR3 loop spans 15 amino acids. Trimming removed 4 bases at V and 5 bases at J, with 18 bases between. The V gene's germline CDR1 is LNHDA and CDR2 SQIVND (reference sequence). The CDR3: CASSKNTGTPDEQYF. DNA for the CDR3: TGTGCCAGTAGTAAAAACACCGGGACTCCTGACGAGCAGTACTTC.

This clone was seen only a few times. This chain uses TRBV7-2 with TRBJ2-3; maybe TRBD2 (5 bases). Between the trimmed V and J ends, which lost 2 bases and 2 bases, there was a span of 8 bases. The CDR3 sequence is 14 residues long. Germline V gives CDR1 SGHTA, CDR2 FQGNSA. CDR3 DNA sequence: TGTGCCAGCAGCTTAAGCGGCCTCACAGATACGCAGTATTTT. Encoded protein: CASSLSGLTDTQYF.

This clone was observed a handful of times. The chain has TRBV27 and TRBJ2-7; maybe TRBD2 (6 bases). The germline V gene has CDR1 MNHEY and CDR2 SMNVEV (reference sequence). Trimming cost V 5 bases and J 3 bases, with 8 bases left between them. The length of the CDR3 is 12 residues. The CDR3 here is CASSPGGYEQYF. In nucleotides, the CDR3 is TGTGCCAGCAGTCCCGGGGGCTACGAGCAGTACTTC.

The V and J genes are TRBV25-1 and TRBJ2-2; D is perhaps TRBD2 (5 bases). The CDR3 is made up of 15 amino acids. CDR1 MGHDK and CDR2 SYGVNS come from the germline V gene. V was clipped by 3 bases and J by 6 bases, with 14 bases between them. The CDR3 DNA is TGTGCCAGCAGTGACCCCCTGAGGCGGGCCGGGGAGCTGTTTTTT. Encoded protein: CASSDPLRRAGELFF.

DNA for the CDR3: TGCGCCAGCAGCACCCCCGGGACAGGGGGCGATGAGCAGTTCTTC. Translation: CASSTPGTGGDEQFF. The chain recombines TRBV5-1 with TRBJ2-1, with TRBD1 identical over 12 bases. The junction had 7 bases not matched to a gene; V was cut back by 4 bases and J by 8 bases. The CDR3 is made up of 15 amino acids. Germline values: CDR1 SGHRS, CDR2 YFSETQ. The complete variable domain, with remaining parts taken from reference TRBV5-1 and TRBJ2-1, reads KAGVTQTPRYLIKTRGQQVTLSCSPISGHRSVSWYQQTPGQGLQFLFEYFSETQRNKGNFPGRFSGRQFSNSRSEMNVSTLELGDSALYLCASSTPGTGGDEQFFGPGTRLTVL.

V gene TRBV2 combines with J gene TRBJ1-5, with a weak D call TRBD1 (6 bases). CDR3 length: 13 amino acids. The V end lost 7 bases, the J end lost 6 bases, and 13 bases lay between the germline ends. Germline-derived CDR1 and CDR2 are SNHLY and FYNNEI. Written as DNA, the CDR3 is TGTGCCAGCACCGGGCAGGGGAGTCAGCCCCAGCATTTT. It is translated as CASTGQGSQPQHF.

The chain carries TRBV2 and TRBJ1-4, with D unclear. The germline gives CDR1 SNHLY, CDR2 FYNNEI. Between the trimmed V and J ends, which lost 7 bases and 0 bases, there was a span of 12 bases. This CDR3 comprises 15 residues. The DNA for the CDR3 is TGTGCCAGCAATTTTTTAGCTGCAACTAATGAAAAACTGTTTTTT. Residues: CASNFLAATNEKLFF.

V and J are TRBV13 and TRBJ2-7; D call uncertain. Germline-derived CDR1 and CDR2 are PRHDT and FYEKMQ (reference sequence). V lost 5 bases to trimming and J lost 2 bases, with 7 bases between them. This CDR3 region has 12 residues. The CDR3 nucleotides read TGTGCCAGCAGCCTCTCCCCCTACGAGCAGTACTTC. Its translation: CASSLSPYEQYF.

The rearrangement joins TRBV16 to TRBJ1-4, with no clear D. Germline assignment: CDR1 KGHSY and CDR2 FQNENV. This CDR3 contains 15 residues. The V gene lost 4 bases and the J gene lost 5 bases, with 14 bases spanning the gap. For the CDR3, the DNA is TGTGCCAGCAGCCCCCGGACTGGAAGGAATGAAAAACTGTTTTTT. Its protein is CASSPRTGRNEKLFF.

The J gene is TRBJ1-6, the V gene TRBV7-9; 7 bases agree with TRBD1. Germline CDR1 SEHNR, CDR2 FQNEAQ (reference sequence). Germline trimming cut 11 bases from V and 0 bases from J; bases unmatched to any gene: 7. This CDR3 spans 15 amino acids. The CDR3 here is CAAQGGGSYNSPLHF. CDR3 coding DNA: TGTGCCGCCCAGGGGGGAGGCTCCTATAATTCACCCCTCCACTTT.

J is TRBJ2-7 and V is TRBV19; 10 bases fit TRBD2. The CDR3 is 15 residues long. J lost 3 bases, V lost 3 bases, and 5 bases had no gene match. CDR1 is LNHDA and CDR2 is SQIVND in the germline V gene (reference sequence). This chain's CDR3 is CASSIVAGGFYEQYF. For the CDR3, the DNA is TGTGCCAGTAGTATTGTAGCGGGGGGTTTCTACGAGCAGTACTTC. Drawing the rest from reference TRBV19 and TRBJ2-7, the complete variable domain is DGGITQSPKYLFRKEGQNVTLSCEQNLNHDAMYWYRQDPGQGLRLIYYSQIVNDFQKGDIAEGYSVSREKKESFPLTVTSAQKNPTAFYLCASSIVAGGFYEQYFGPGTRLTVT.

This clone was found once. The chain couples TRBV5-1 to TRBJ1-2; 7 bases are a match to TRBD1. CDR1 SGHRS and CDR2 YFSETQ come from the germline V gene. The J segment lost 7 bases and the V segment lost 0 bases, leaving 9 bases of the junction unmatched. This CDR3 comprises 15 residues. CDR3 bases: TGCGCCAGCAGCTTGGCCGCAGGGGGGCAGACTGGCTACACCTTC. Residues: CASSLAAGGQTGYTF.

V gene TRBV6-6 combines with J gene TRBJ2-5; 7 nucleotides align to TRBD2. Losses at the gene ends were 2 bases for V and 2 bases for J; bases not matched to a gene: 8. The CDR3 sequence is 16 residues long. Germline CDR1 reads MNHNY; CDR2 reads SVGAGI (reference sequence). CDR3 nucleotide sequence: TGTGCCAGCAGTTACGGTCTAGCGGTCGCTCAAGAGACCCAGTACTTC. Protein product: CASSYGLAVAQETQYF.

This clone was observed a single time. This CDR3 reads CASSPVGGTAYGYTF. CDR3 in DNA: TGCGCCAGCAGCCCCGTGGGGGGGACGGCCTATGGCTACACCTTC. This chain connects TRBV5-1 to TRBJ1-2; weak D call: TRBD1 (5 bases). The CDR3 sequence is 15 residues long. Trimming took off 4 bases at V and 4 bases at J, with 17 bases between the two ends. CDR1 is SGHRS and CDR2 is YFSETQ in the germline V gene.

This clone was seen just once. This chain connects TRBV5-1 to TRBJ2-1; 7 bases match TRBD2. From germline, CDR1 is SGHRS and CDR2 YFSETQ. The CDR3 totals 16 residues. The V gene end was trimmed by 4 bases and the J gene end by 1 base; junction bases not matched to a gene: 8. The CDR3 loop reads CASSPDGGNSYNEQFF. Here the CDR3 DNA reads TGCGCCAGCAGCCCGGACGGGGGGAATTCCTACAATGAGCAGTTCTTC.

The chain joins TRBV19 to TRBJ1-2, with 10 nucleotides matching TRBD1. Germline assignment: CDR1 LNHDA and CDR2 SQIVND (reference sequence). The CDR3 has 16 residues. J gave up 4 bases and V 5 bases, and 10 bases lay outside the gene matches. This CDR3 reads CASSPTGTGVFYGYTF. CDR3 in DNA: TGTGCCAGTAGTCCTACCGGGACAGGGGTCTTCTATGGCTACACCTTC.

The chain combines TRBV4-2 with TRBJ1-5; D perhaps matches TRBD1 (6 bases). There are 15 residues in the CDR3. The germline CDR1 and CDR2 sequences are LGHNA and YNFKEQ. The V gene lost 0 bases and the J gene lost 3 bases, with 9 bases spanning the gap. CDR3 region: CASSQEGQLNQPQHF. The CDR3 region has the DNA TGTGCCAGCAGCCAAGAGGGACAACTCAATCAGCCCCAGCATTTT.

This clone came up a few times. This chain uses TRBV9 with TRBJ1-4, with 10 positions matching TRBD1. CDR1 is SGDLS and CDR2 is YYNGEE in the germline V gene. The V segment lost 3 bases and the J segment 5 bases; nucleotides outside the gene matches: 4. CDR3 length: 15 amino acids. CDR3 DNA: TGTGCCAGCAGCGCCGACAGGGGGCGGAATGAAAAACTGTTTTTT. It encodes CASSADRGRNEKLFF.

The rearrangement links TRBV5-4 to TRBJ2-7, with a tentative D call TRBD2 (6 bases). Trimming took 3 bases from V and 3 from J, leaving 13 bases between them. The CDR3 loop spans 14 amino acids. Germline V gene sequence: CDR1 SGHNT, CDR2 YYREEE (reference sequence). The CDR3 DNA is TGTGCCAGCAGCTCCGGCGGGGCTCGCTACGAGCAGTACTTC. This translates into CASSSGGARYEQYF. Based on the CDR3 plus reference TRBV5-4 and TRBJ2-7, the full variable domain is ETGVTQSPTHLIKTRGQQVTLRCSSQSGHNTVSWYQQALGQGPQFIFQYYREEENGRGNFPPRFSGLQFPNYSSELNVNALELDDSALYLCASSSGGARYEQYFGPGTRLTVT.

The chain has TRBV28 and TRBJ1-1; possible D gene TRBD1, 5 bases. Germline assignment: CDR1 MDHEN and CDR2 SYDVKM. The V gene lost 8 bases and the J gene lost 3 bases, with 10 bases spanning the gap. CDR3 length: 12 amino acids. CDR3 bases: TGTGCCAGCTGGGGGACTTACACTGAAGCTTTCTTT. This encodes CASWGTYTEAFF.

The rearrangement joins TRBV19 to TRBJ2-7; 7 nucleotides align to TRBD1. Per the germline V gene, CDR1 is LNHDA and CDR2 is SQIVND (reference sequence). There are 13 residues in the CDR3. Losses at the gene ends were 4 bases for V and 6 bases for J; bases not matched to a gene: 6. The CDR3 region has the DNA TGTGCCAGTAGTAACGGACAGGTCGGCGAGCAGTACTTC. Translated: CASSNGQVGEQYF.

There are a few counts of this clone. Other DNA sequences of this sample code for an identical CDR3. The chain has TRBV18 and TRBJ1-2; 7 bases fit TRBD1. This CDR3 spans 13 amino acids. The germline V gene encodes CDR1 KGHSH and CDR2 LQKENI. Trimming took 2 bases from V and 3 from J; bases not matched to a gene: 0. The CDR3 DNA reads TGTGCCAGCTCACCAGACAGGGACTATGGCTACACCTTC. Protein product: CASSPDRDYGYTF.

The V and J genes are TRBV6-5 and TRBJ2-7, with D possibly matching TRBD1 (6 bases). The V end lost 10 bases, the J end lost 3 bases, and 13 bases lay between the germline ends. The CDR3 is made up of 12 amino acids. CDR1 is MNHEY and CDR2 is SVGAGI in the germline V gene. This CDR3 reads CATQRGIYEQYF. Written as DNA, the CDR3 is TGTGCCACGCAAAGGGGGATCTACGAGCAGTACTTC.

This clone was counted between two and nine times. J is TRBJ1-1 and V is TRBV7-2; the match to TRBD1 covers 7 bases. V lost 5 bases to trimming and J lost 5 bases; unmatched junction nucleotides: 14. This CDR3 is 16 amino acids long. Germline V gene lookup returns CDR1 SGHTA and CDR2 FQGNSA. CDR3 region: CASSPRQGGSRTEAFF. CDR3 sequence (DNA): TGTGCCAGCAGCCCACGACAGGGTGGGAGTAGGACTGAAGCTTTCTTT.

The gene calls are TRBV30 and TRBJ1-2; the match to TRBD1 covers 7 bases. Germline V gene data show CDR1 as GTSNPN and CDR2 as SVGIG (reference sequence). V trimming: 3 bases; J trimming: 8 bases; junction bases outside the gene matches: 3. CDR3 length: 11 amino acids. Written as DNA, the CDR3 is TGTGCCTGGAGCACAGGGGAAGGCTACACCTTC. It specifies CAWSTGEGYTF.